The present T cell receptor (beta chain) was sequenced within a study of T-cell reconstitution after alpha-beta-depleted transplantation in children. In germline, CDR1 is SEHNR, CDR2 FQNEAQ (reference sequence). This CDR3 comprises 16 residues. V shed 5 bases, J shed 4 bases, and the junction held 10 bases outside the gene matches. TCRbeta library preparation incorporated unique molecular identifiers. One entry per CDR3 protein results from TCRdb running MiXCR on the PCR reads. The sample consists of just over 70,000 distinct CDR3 sequences, about 6.7% of them appearing once. The chain employs TRBV7-9 and TRBJ2-2; 7 bases are a match to TRBD1. The clonotype was recovered from a human donor who donated a stem cell graft to a child with acute lymphoblastic leukemia. Here the sequenced sample was PBMCs from the stem cell graft donor, taken from the stem cell graft. The CDR3 coding sequence is TGTGCCAGCAGCCCTCGACAGGGTGAAGGCACCGGGGAGCTGTTTTTT. This translates into CASSPRQGEGTGELFF.